Listed below are T cell receptor beta chains from one sample, sequenced in a study of control samples from healthy donors and cancer patients. Sequenced by immunoSEQ multiplex PCR; TCRdb stores in-frame clones only, minus some. The repertoire includes tens of thousands of clones, 90% of them detected once, and almost 6% sits in the top ten. The sample consisted of PBMCs. The receptors shown here come from a man in his sixties with colorectal cancer. Both conserved end residues are part of each CDR3. The order of the fields is V gene, clone size, J gene, D gene, CDR3 DNA, CDR3 protein. The D gene is left open where the match is weak. For some rows the clone size is stated as once, few or many, or as a class when expanded; others skip it.

TRBV6-5,.,TRBJ1-1,TRBD1,TGTGCCAGCAGACGGACAGGGAACACTGAAGCTTTCTTT,CASRRTGNTEAFF
TRBV6-4,.,TRBJ2-5,.,TGTGCCAGCAACCGGACAGTTTTAGAGACCCAGTACTTC,CASNRTVLETQYF
TRBV5-1,once,TRBJ2-7,TRBD1,TGCGCCAGCAGCTTGCTTCAGGGGGTGAGCGAGCAGTACTTC,CASSLLQGVSEQYF
TRBV18,.,TRBJ1-5,.,TGTGCCAGCTCACCGACAGAGAGCAATCAGCCCCAGCATTTT,CASSPTESNQPQHF
TRBV2,.,TRBJ1-5,.,TGTGCCAGCAGCCCCAAGGGGTTAGATCAGCCCCAGCATTTT,CASSPKGLDQPQHF
TRBV25-1,few,TRBJ1-1,.,TGTGCCAGCAGTGAAATAACAGGGAGTGCCTTCTTT,CASSEITGSAFF
TRBV7-6,once,TRBJ1-1,.,TGTGCCAGCAGCTCGGGACGGGAGCACACTGAAGCTTTCTTT,CASSSGREHTEAFF
TRBV7-9,.,TRBJ2-7,.,TGTGCCAGCAGCCCCACGGGGTTACACGAGCAGTACTTC,CASSPTGLHEQYF
TRBV9,.,TRBJ2-3,.,TGTGCCAGCAGCCTGAGTCCCCTCGCCACAGATACGCAGTATTTT,CASSLSPLATDTQYF
TRBV24-1,.,TRBJ1-4,.,TGTGCCACCAGTGACCCGACAGGCAGGTATGCAGCTAATGAAAAACTGTTTTTT,CATSDPTGRYAANEKLFF
TRBV5-1,.,TRBJ1-1,TRBD1,TGCGCCAGCAGCTTGTCTGGGACAGGGGCGTTGTCAGCTTTCTTT,CASSLSGTGALSAFF
TRBV14,.,TRBJ1-1,.,TGTGCCAGCAGCCCCGGGGGGATGGCGAACACTGAAGCTTTCTTT,CASSPGGMANTEAFF
TRBV27,.,TRBJ2-7,.,TGTGCCAGCAGCCGGGCCGGCAGAACCTACGAGCAGTACTTC,CASSRAGRTYEQYF
TRBV7-9,.,TRBJ1-1,.,TGTGCCAGCAGCTTAACTGGGCCCAGATCAAACACTGAAGCTTTCTTT,CASSLTGPRSNTEAFF
TRBV4-2,.,TRBJ1-4,.,TGTGCCAGCAGCCAAGATATGAGGGAAAAACTGTTTTTT,CASSQDMREKLFF
TRBV21-1,.,TRBJ1-5,.,TGTGCCAGCAGCAAAAGGAATCGACAGGGGGCAGATCAGCCCCAGCATTTT,CASSKRNRQGADQPQHF
TRBV7-3,.,TRBJ1-5,.,TGTGCCAGCAGCCCCAGACGGGACCTTGTCAGTCAGCCCCAGCATTTT,CASSPRRDLVSQPQHF
TRBV11-2,.,TRBJ1-1,.,TGTGCCAGCAGCGCTACCTCGGTAAAGACTGAAGCTTTCTTT,CASSATSVKTEAFF